The 14 T cell receptor beta chains below were found in one sample sequenced in a study of regulatory and conventional T cells in RAG deficiency. Conventional CD4+ T cells were sorted from blood as CD25-low CD127-high cells. Sequenced by immunoSEQ multiplex PCR; TCRdb stores in-frame clones only, minus some. The repertoire includes about 30,000 clones, roughly 96% of them detected once, and roughly 0.35% sits in the top ten. This same sample was also taken into another study, of regulatory T cells. As that study records: The primer mix had 52 TRBV and 13 TRBJ primers.

Sequenced sample: CD25- CD4+ T cells sorted from blood. Receptors originate from a human donor in good health.

The chain links TRBV6-1 to TRBJ2-6; 10 positions match TRBD1. This CDR3 contains 15 residues. CDR1 and CDR2 from the germline V gene are MNHNS and SASEGT. The trim removed 10 bases at V and 1 base at J, leaving 4 bases unmatched. This CDR3 reads CATRTGGSGANVLTF. The CDR3 bases are TGTGCCACCCGGACAGGGGGTTCTGGGGCCAACGTCCTGACTTTC.

This clone showed up just once. The chain links TRBV6-1 to TRBJ2-5; the D gene is possibly TRBD2 (6 bases). The CDR3 consists of 15 residues. The germline V gene has CDR1 MNHNS and CDR2 SASEGT. Trimming took 2 bases from V and 7 from J, leaving 17 bases between them. CDR3 sequence reads: CASSEKGLPDRTQYF. CDR3 DNA: TGTGCCAGCAGTGAAAAGGGACTCCCCGATCGGACCCAGTACTTC.

The rearrangement uses TRBV30 and TRBJ1-5; D unclear. This CDR3 region has 13 residues. The germline V gene has CDR1 GTSNPN and CDR2 SVGIG (reference sequence). V was pared by 2 bases and J by 7 bases, with 12 bases between. The CDR3 loop reads CAWSLGGAQPQHF. Written as DNA, the CDR3 is TGTGCCTGGAGTTTGGGAGGAGCCCAGCCCCAGCATTTT.

CDR3 sequence reads: CASSFLAGGPEQFF. In DNA, the CDR3 is TGCGCCAGCAGCTTTTTAGCGGGAGGCCCAGAGCAGTTCTTC. The chain combines TRBV5-1 with TRBJ2-1, with 10 bases matching TRBD2. The CDR3 runs 14 residues. Germline-derived CDR1 and CDR2 are SGHRS and YFSETQ. The J segment lost 10 bases and the V segment lost 2 bases, leaving 6 bases of the junction unmatched.

The rearrangement links TRBV6-1 to TRBJ1-1, with D uncertain. From germline, CDR1 is MNHNS and CDR2 SASEGT. CDR3 length: 16 amino acids. V was pared by 4 bases and J by 5 bases, with 20 bases between. The DNA of the CDR3 is TGTGCCAGCAGTGGTAGACCCGGACTCCTCTGGACTGAAGCTTTCTTT. Its translation: CASSGRPGLLWTEAFF.

This chain uses TRBV6-5 with TRBJ2-1; 7 bases line up with TRBD2. Germline V lookup: CDR1 MNHEY, CDR2 SVGAGI. V shed 2 bases, J shed 4 bases, and the junction held 5 bases outside the gene matches. The length of the CDR3 is 15 residues. In DNA form, the CDR3 reads TGTGCCAGCAGTTACAGCGGGACGATTTACAATGAGCAGTTCTTC. Protein product: CASSYSGTIYNEQFF.

This clone was counted a few times. V gene TRBV2 combines with J gene TRBJ1-3; maybe TRBD1 (6 bases). V lost 5 bases and J 3 bases, leaving 14 bases between the germline ends. Germline V gene sequence: CDR1 SNHLY, CDR2 FYNNEI. The CDR3 is 15 amino acids. The CDR3 loop reads CASSRLTGHGNTIYF. CDR3 DNA: TGTGCCAGCAGTAGGCTTACAGGGCATGGAAACACCATATATTTT.

The genes are TRBV7-2 and TRBJ1-1; D remains ambiguous. Trimming shortened V by 2 bases and J by 1 base, and 14 bases separated the two germline ends. This CDR3 is 16 amino acids long. CDR1 is SGHTA and CDR2 is FQGNSA in the germline V gene. The chain's CDR3 is CASSLLLIGGNTEAFF. The CDR3 DNA reads TGTGCCAGCAGCTTACTCCTGATCGGTGGGAACACTGAAGCTTTCTTT.

This clone is a singleton in its sample. The chain couples TRBV5-4 to TRBJ1-2; weak D call: TRBD1 (6 bases). Germline CDR1 is SGHNT and CDR2 is YYREEE (reference sequence). The CDR3 length is 13 residues. The V gene lost 4 bases and the J gene lost 3 bases, with 10 bases spanning the gap. The CDR3 spells CASSADRDYGYTF. Written as DNA, the CDR3 is TGTGCCAGCAGCGCGGACAGAGACTATGGCTACACCTTC.

The chain carries TRBV7-2 and TRBJ1-5; unclear D gene. This CDR3 is 12 amino acids long. CDR1 and CDR2 from the germline V gene are SGHTA and FQGNSA. The V end lost 9 bases, the J end lost 6 bases, and 12 bases lay between the germline ends. DNA for the CDR3: TGTGCCAGTTCCAACTTTGGTCAGCCCCAGCATTTT. This gives the protein CASSNFGQPQHF. Full variable domain (outside the CDR3, taken from reference TRBV7-2 and TRBJ1-5): GAGVSQSPSNKVTEKGKDVELRCDPISGHTALYWYRQSLGQGLEFLIYFQGNSAPDKSGLPSDRFSAERTGGSVSTLTIQRTQQEDSAVYLCASSNFGQPQHFGDGTRLSIL.

V is TRBV30 and J is TRBJ2-5, with 11 bases aligning to TRBD2. The CDR3 runs 16 residues. CDR1 and CDR2 from the germline V gene are GTSNPN and SVGIG (reference sequence). Unmatched junction bases numbered 8, after V lost 0 bases and J lost 5 bases. The CDR3 bases are TGTGCCTGGAGTGTACTTCTAGCGGGGGGCTGGGAGACCCAGTACTTC. This gives the protein CAWSVLLAGGWETQYF.

V is TRBV7-7 and J is TRBJ1-5, with D unresolved. Trimming left V 11 bases short and J 9 bases short, with 5 bases between. CDR3 length: 8 amino acids. Per germline, CDR1 SSHAT and CDR2 FNYEAQ (reference sequence). CDR3 sequence: CAFRPQHF. The CDR3 DNA is TGTGCCTTCCGGCCCCAGCATTTT.

V is TRBV19 and J is TRBJ2-2; 11 nucleotides match TRBD2. This CDR3 is 17 amino acids long. Losses at the gene ends were 6 bases for V and 8 bases for J; bases not matched to a gene: 14. CDR1 and CDR2 (germline): LNHDA, SQIVND (reference sequence). CDR3: CASRKLAGGTTWGELFF. CDR3 DNA: TGTGCCAGTAGGAAATTAGCGGGGGGGACCACCTGGGGGGAGCTGTTTTTT.

The CDR3 is CASLTGGSRSPLHF. In DNA, the CDR3 is TGTGCCAGCCTGACAGGGGGTTCGAGATCACCCCTCCACTTT. V usage is TRBV21-1 and J usage is TRBJ1-6; TRBD1 is the table's D call and was not checked against the DNA. TRBV21-1 is shown as a pseudogene. The CDR3 has 14 residues.